These T cell receptor beta chains were read from a single sample in a study of CD8+ T cells in alopecia areata. The assay was immunoSEQ multiplex PCR, and TCRdb's table has in-frame clones only and misses some. Of over 85,000 clones listed, roughly 42% are singletons. What was sequenced was CD4+ T cells sorted from blood. Receptor source: a human donor with alopecia areata. Each CDR3 is given with its conserved first and last residue. The D gene is left open where the match is weak. Size values are once, few and many counts, or a class for expanded clones, and some rows have none.

j_gene,v_gene,abundance,d_gene,CDR3nt,CDR3aa
TRBJ2-1,TRBV25-1,.,.,TGTGCCAGCAGTGAGTGGACTACAAATGAGCAGTTCTTC,CASSEWTTNEQFF
TRBJ2-7,TRBV29-1,few,TRBD2,TGCAGCGTGAGGACTAGCGGGAAGGACCCCGAGCAGTACTTC,CSVRTSGKDPEQYF
TRBJ2-1,TRBV4-3,.,TRBD2,TGCGCCAGCAGCCAAGGGGTTGCTAGCGGTTACAATGAGCAGTTCTTC,CASSQGVASGYNEQFF
TRBJ1-1,TRBV29-1,.,.,TGCAGCGTTTACCAACAGCATGAAGCTTTCTTT,CSVYQQHEAFF
TRBJ2-1,TRBV11-2,few,.,TGTGCCAGCAGCTCCCCGGGTGTCGATGAGCAGTTCTTC,CASSSPGVDEQFF
TRBJ2-7,TRBV5-1,few,.,TGCGCCAGCAGCTTGGGCCCGACAGGAGCTCTTTACGAGCAGTACTTC,CASSLGPTGALYEQYF
TRBJ2-2,TRBV2,.,TRBD1,TGTGCCAGCATGGGTGACAGGGGGACCGGGGAGCTGTTTTTT,CASMGDRGTGELFF
TRBJ2-4,TRBV5-1,.,.,TGCGCCAGCAGCTTGGAGGGGGGGCCCGGCGGAAACATTCAGTACTTC,CASSLEGGPGGNIQYF
TRBJ2-6,TRBV12-5,.,TRBD1,TGTGCTAGTGGTTTTAGGCCCGACGGACAGGCCCGTGGGCCTGGGGCCAACGTCCTGACTTTC,CASGFRPDGQARGPGANVLTF
TRBJ2-1,TRBV7-9,few,.,TGTGCCAGCAGCTTGGTGGCGAGAAATGAGCAGTTCTTC,CASSLVARNEQFF
TRBJ2-5,TRBV9,.,TRBD2,TGTGCCAGCAGCGTAGGGGCTAGCGGCCAAGAGACCCAGTACTTC,CASSVGASGQETQYF
TRBJ2-1,TRBV29-1,.,.,TGCAGCGTTGGCCGGGACGTATACAATGAGCAGTTCTTC,CSVGRDVYNEQFF
TRBJ2-2,TRBV29-1,.,.,TGCAGCGGTAGGAGTTTGTTGTCCGGGGAGCTGTTTTTT,CSGRSLLSGELFF
TRBJ2-5,TRBV6-1,once,TRBD2,TGTGCCAGCAGGACTGGGGGGGGAGAGACCCAGTACTTC,CASRTGGGETQYF
TRBJ2-5,TRBV29-1,.,.,TGCAGCGTTGGAATCGGGACTGGGGAGACCCAGTACTTC,CSVGIGTGETQYF
TRBJ2-1,TRBV29-1,few,.,TGCAGCGTTCGCAGGGGCCCCTACAATGAGCAGTTCTTC,CSVRRGPYNEQFF
TRBJ2-1,TRBV5-1,few,.,TGCGCCAGCAGCTTTAGCGAGCACTACAATGAGCAGTTCTTC,CASSFSEHYNEQFF
TRBJ1-1,TRBV14,.,.,TGTGCCAGCAGCCAATTGAGAAGCACTGAAGCTTTCTTT,CASSQLRSTEAFF
TRBJ1-4,TRBV29-1,.,.,TGCAGCGTGGAGGGGGGTGAAAAACTGTTTTTT,CSVEGGEKLFF
TRBJ2-6,TRBV5-1,.,TRBD2,TGCGCCAGCAGCTCCGGACTAGGTGAGAGTTGGAGCGGGGCCAACGTCCTGACTTTC,CASSSGLGESWSGANVLTF
TRBJ2-7,TRBV28,few,.,TGTGCCAGCGGAACCGGGAGAGGGGGAACCTACGAGCAGTACTTC,CASGTGRGGTYEQYF
TRBJ1-2,TRBV5-1,.,.,TGCGCCAGCAGCTTAGGGCAGGGGAACTATGGCTACACCTTC,CASSLGQGNYGYTF
TRBJ2-3,TRBV28,few,.,TGTGCCAGCAACCTACATGGGTCCACAGATACGCAGTATTTT,CASNLHGSTDTQYF
TRBJ2-3,TRBV30,.,.,TGTGCCTGGAGGGGGGACTCGACCCTAGATACGCAGTATTTT,CAWRGDSTLDTQYF
TRBJ2-5,TRBV29-1,few,TRBD2,TGCAGCGTTTTCCTGGCGGGAGGGGTAAGGCAGACCCAGTACTTC,CSVFLAGGVRQTQYF
TRBJ1-1,TRBV29-1,.,TRBD1,TGCAGCGGCCGGGACAGGGAAAAGAACACTGAAGCTTTCTTT,CSGRDREKNTEAFF
TRBJ2-7,TRBV29-1,.,.,TGCAGCGTTGAAGTTACGGGGTACGAGCAGTACTTC,CSVEVTGYEQYF
TRBJ1-2,TRBV19,few,.,TGTGCCAGTAGTATGGTGCCGGAACGGCATGGCTACACCTTC,CASSMVPERHGYTF
TRBJ2-1,TRBV6-5,.,TRBD2,TGTGCCAGCAGCAGAGCGGGAATTTTTGACAATGAGCAGTTCTTC,CASSRAGIFDNEQFF
TRBJ2-6,TRBV2,.,.,TGTGCCAGCAGTGTCCCGTCTGGGGCCAACGTCCTGACTTTC,CASSVPSGANVLTF
TRBJ1-1,TRBV29-1,few,TRBD1,TGCAGCGTTGAGGGACAGGAGCGGACTGAAGCTTTCTTT,CSVEGQERTEAFF
TRBJ2-3,TRBV29-1,.,.,TGCAGCGTTGGCGGACGGCTAGTGTGGGATACGCAGTATTTT,CSVGGRLVWDTQYF
TRBJ1-2,TRBV6-6,.,TRBD1,TGTGCCAGCAGCACACAGGGGGCGAATGGCTACACCTTC,CASSTQGANGYTF
TRBJ2-1,TRBV27,.,TRBD2,TGTGCCAGCAATCTAGCGGGGGAGAATGAGCAGTTCTTC,CASNLAGENEQFF
TRBJ2-5,TRBV7-2,many,.,TGTGCCAGCAGCCCGACAGGACAAGAGACCCAGTACTTC,CASSPTGQETQYF
TRBJ1-5,TRBV29-1,few,.,TGTTCTGTCGGGAGCAAGGGTCAGCCCCAGCATTTT,CSVGSKGQPQHF
TRBJ2-7,TRBV29-1,.,TRBD1,TGCAGCGGCTCCCTACAGGGGCGGTACGAGCAGTACTTC,CSGSLQGRYEQYF
TRBJ1-2,TRBV4-1,.,.,TGCGCCAGCAGCCAAGACCCTCTCTCTAACTATGGCTACACCTTC,CASSQDPLSNYGYTF
TRBJ2-7,TRBV28,.,TRBD2,TGTGCCAGCAGTGGGCCTAGCGGGGGCAACATCTACGAGCAGTACTTC,CASSGPSGGNIYEQYF
TRBJ1-4,TRBV11-2,.,.,TGTGCCAGCAGCTTAGTGGGAAATGAAAAACTGTTTTTT,CASSLVGNEKLFF
TRBJ2-4,TRBV2,.,.,TGTGCCAGCAGTCAGACATTTGCCAAAAACATTCAGTACTTC,CASSQTFAKNIQYF
TRBJ1-2,TRBV30,few,TRBD1,TGTGCCTGGGGGGGACAGCCAAACTATGGCTACACCTTC,CAWGGQPNYGYTF
TRBJ2-7,TRBV30,.,.,TGTGCCTGGAGTCCTCAGTACGAGCAGTACTTC,CAWSPQYEQYF
TRBJ1-1,TRBV30,.,.,TGTGCCTACGGGACACAACCAAACACTGAAGCTTTCTTT,CAYGTQPNTEAFF
TRBJ2-7,TRBV28,.,.,TGTGCCAGCAGCACCCAGGTGGTAGGGGGACGGGACCAGTACTTC,CASSTQVVGGRDQYF
TRBJ1-5,TRBV30,.,.,TGTGCCTGGAGTCAAAGGGGCACTCAGCCCCAGCATTTT,CAWSQRGTQPQHF
TRBJ2-2,TRBV29-1,once,.,TGCGCCTGGGCAGGGCTAAACACCGGGGAGCTGTTTTTT,CAWAGLNTGELFF
TRBJ2-7,TRBV28,.,TRBD2,TGTGCCAGCCGGGAGGGATACGAGCAGTACTTC,CASREGYEQYF
TRBJ2-7,TRBV4-3,.,.,TGCGCCAGCAGCCAATTAGGACAGCCCTCTACCGAGCAGTACTTC,CASSQLGQPSTEQYF
TRBJ2-7,TRBV29-1,few,.,TGCAGCGGGTGGCTCTACGAGCAGTACTTC,CSGWLYEQYF
TRBJ2-7,TRBV6-6,.,.,TGTGCCACCTATGGTCAGCGCGGGGACAGCAACTACGAGCAGTACTTC,CATYGQRGDSNYEQYF
TRBJ2-7,TRBV30,few,TRBD2,TGTGCCTCGACTAGCGGGCTCTACGAGCAGTACTTC,CASTSGLYEQYF